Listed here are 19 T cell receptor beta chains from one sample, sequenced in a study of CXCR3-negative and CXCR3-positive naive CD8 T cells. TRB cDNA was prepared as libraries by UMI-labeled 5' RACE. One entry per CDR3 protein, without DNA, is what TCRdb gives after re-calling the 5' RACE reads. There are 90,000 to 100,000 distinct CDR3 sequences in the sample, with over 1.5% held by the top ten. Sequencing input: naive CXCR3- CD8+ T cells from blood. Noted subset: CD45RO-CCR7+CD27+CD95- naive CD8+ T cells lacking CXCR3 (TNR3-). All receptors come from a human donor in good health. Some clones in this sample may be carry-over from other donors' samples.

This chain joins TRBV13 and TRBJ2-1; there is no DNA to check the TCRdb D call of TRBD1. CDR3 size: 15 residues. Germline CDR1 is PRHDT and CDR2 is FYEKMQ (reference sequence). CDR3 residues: CASSLERGGYNEQFF.

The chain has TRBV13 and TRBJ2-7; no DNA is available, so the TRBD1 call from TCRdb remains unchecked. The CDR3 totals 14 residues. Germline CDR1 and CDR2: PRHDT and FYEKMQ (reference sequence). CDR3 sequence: CASSLGGGANEQYF. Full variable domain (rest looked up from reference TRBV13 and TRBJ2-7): AAGVIQSPRHLIKEKRETATLKCYPIPRHDTVYWYQQGPGQDPQFLISFYEKMQSDKGSIPDRFSAQQFSDYHSELNMSSLELGDSALYFCASSLGGGANEQYFGPGTRLTVT.

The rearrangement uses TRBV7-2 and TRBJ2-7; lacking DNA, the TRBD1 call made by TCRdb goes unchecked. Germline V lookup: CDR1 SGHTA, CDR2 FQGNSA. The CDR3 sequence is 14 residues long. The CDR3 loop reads CASSFGQGTYEQYF.

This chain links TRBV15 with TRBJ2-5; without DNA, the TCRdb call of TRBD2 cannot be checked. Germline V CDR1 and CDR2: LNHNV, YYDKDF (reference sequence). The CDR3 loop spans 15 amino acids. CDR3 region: CATSTGLAVQETQYF.

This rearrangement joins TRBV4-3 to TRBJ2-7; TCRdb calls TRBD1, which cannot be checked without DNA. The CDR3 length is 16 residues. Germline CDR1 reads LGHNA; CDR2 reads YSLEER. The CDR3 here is CASSQARGQATYEQYF.

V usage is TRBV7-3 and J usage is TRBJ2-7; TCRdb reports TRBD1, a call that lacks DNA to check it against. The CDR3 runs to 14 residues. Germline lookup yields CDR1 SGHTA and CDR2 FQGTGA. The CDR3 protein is CASSPGGSSYEQYF.

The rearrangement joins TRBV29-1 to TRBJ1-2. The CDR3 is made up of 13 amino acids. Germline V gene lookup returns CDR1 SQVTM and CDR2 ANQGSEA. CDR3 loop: CSVLGRVGYGYTF.

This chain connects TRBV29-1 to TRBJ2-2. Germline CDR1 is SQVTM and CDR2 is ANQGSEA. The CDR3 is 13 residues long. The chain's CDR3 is CSVEGALTGELFF.

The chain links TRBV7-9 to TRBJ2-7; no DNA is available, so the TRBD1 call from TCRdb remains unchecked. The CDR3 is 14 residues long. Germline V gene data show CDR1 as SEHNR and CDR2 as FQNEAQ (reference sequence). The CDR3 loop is CASSFRDSSYEQYF.

The CDR3: CASSGPGQGIYEQYF. The V call is TRBV7-3, the J call TRBJ2-7; lacking DNA, the TRBD1 call made by TCRdb goes unchecked. Germline V gives CDR1 SGHTA, CDR2 FQGTGA. The CDR3 spans 15 residues.

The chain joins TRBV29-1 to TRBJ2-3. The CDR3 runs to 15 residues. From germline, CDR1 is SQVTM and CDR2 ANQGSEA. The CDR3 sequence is CSVEDRDGITDTQYF.

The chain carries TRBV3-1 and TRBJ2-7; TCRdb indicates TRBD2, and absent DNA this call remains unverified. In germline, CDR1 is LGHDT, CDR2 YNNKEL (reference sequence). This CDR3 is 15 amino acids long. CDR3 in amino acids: CASSQDPSSIYEQYF.

CDR3 region: CASSQSPGQGTNEQFF. The chain has TRBV28 and TRBJ2-1; TCRdb proposes TRBD1, but this gene call is untestable without DNA. CDR3 length: 16 residues. Per the germline V gene, CDR1 is MDHEN and CDR2 is SYDVKM.

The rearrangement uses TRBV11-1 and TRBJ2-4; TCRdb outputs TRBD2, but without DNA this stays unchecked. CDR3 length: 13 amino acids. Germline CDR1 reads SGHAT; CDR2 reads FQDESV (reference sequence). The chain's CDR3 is CASSVAGGNIQYF. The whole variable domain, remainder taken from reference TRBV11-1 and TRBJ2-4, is EAEVAQSPRYKITEKSQAVAFWCDPISGHATLYWYRQILGQGPELLVQFQDESVVDDSQLPKDRFSAERLKGVDSTLKIQPAELGDSAMYLCASSVAGGNIQYFGAGTRLSVL.

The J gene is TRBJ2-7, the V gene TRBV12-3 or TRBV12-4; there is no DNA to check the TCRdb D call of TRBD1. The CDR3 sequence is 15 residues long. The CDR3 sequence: CASSFGGPPSYEQYF.

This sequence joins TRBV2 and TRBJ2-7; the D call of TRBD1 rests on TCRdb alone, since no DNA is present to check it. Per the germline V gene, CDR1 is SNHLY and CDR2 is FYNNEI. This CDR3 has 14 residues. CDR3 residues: CAGGEQGASDEQYF.

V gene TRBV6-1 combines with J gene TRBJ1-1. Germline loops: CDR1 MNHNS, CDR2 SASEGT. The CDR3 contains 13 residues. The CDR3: CASTPRWGTEAFF.

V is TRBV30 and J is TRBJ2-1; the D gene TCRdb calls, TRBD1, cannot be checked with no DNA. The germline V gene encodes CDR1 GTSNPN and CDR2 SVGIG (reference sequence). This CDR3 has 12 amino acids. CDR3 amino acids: CAWSVGAPGRFF. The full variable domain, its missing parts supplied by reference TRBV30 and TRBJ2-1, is SQTIHQWPATLVQPVGSPLSLECTVEGTSNPNLYWYRQAAGRGLQLLFYSVGIGQISSEVPQNLSASRPQDRQFILSSKKLLLSDSGFYLCAWSVGAPGRFFGPGTRLTVL.

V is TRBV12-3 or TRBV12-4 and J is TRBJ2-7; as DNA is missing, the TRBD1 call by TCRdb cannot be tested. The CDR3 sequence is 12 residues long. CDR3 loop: CASSPTGYEQYF.